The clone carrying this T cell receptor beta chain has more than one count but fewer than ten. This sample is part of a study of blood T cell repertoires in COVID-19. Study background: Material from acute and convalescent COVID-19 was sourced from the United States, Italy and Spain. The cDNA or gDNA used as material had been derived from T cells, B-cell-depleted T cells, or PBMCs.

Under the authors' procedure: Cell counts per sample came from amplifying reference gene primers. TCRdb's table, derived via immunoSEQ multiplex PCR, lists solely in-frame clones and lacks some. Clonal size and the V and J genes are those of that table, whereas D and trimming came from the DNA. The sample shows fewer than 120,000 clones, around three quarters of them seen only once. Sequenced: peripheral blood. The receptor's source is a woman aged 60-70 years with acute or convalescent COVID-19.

The CDR3 region is CASRTTGYEQYF. CDR3 bases: TGCGCCAGCAGGACAACAGGGTACGAGCAGTACTTC. J is TRBJ2-7 and V is TRBV10-2, with D possibly TRBD1 on 6 matching bases. V lost 6 bases to trimming and J lost 4 bases, with 10 bases between them. The CDR3 is 12 amino acids. CDR1 WSHSY and CDR2 SAAADI come from the germline V gene.